Listed here are 26 T cell receptor beta chains from one sample, sequenced in a study of T-cell memory formation after mild COVID-19. From the 5' RACE reads, TCRdb called clonotypes with MiXCR, one entry per CDR3 protein. Of around 320,000 distinct CDR3 sequences in the sample, about 13% were seen once. The sequenced material came from PBMCs or a T cell subset sorted from them (not recorded which). The receptors were sampled from a man younger than 35 who had mild COVID-19 (a few samples of this study predate the infection). Cell type and time point are not known.

Here the CDR3 DNA reads TGTGCCAGCAGTTTCTCGAGCGGTAATGAAAAACTGTTTTTT. Its protein product is CASSFSSGNEKLFF. The rearrangement joins TRBV27 to TRBJ1-4; unclear D gene. Trimming took 3 bases from V and 4 from J, leaving 9 bases between them. Germline CDR1 is MNHEY and CDR2 is SMNVEV (reference sequence). The CDR3 loop spans 14 amino acids.

This clonotype was counted a single time. The V call is TRBV24-1, the J call TRBJ2-1, with 8 bases lining up with TRBD2. V was pared by 5 bases and J by 8 bases, with 4 bases of the junction left unmatched. CDR3 size: 13 residues. Germline V lookup: CDR1 KGHDR, CDR2 SFDVKD. The CDR3 sequence: CATSVGRVHEQFF. The CDR3 coding sequence is TGTGCCACCAGTGTCGGGAGGGTACATGAGCAGTTCTTC.

In its sample, this clonotype was seen a few times. This chain uses TRBV4-3 with TRBJ1-5, with D maybe TRBD1 (5 bases). The CDR3 extends over 14 amino acids. V was cut by 2 bases and J by 4 bases, with 9 bases left in between. Germline V gene data show CDR1 as LGHNA and CDR2 as YSLEER. This CDR3 is CASSQSQGNQPQHF. CDR3 in DNA: TGCGCCAGCAGCCAATCTCAGGGAAATCAGCCCCAGCATTTT.

The chain recombines TRBV28 with TRBJ1-1, with D hard to call. The V and J ends lost 10 bases and 1 base respectively, with 7 bases between them. From germline, CDR1 is MDHEN and CDR2 SYDVKM. There are 11 residues in the CDR3. CDR3: CATSGNTEAFF. CDR3 DNA: TGTGCCACCTCAGGGAACACTGAAGCTTTCTTT.

This clonotype showed up just a few times. The rearrangement joins TRBV3-1 to TRBJ1-5; no reliable D call. Germline CDR1 LGHDT, CDR2 YNNKEL (reference sequence). The V and J ends lost 2 bases and 7 bases respectively, with 6 bases between them. The CDR3 extends over 12 amino acids. CDR3 sequence (DNA): TGTGCCAGCAGCCAATTCGACCAGCCCCAGCATTTT. Protein sequence: CASSQFDQPQHF.

This clonotype showed up just a few times. The CDR3, as DNA: TGTGCCAGTAGTATTCGGGACTCCCGCACAGATACGCAGTATTTT. Translated, it gives CASSIRDSRTDTQYF. J is TRBJ2-3 and V is TRBV19, with D tentatively TRBD2 (6 bases). Germline lookup yields CDR1 LNHDA and CDR2 SQIVND (reference sequence). V was shortened by 3 bases and J by 1 base, with 11 bases between the two germline ends. The CDR3 runs to 15 residues.

The V gene is TRBV5-8, the J gene TRBJ1-3; possible D gene TRBD1, 5 bases. Between the trimmed V and J ends, which lost 3 bases and 4 bases, there was a span of 5 bases. Germline CDR1 is SGHTS and CDR2 is YDEGEE. There are 12 residues in the CDR3. CDR3 sequence reads: CASSWTGNTIYF. DNA for the CDR3: TGTGCCAGCAGCTGGACAGGAAACACCATATATTTT.

This clonotype showed up many times. The CDR3 here is CASSLSGYSNQPQHF. CDR3 bases: TGCGCCAGCAGCTTGTCCGGTTATAGCAATCAGCCCCAGCATTTT. The rearrangement links TRBV5-1 to TRBJ1-5; D gene uncertain. CDR3 size: 15 residues. The V end lost 1 base, the J end lost 0 bases, and 8 bases lay between the germline ends. The V gene's germline CDR1 is SGHRS and CDR2 YFSETQ.

The rearrangement links TRBV12-3 or TRBV12-4 to TRBJ2-5; TRBD2 aligns across 10 bases. This CDR3 is built from 13 residues. J gave up 5 bases and V 6 bases, and 3 bases lay outside the gene matches. This chain's CDR3 is CASRLAGAETQYF. In DNA, the CDR3 is TGTGCCAGCAGGCTAGCGGGGGCTGAGACCCAGTACTTC.

The rearrangement links TRBV28 to TRBJ2-5; D possibly corresponds to TRBD1 (6 bases). CDR1 and CDR2 from the germline V gene are MDHEN and SYDVKM. CDR3 length: 13 amino acids. Trimming shortened V by 5 bases and J by 4 bases, and 11 bases separated the two germline ends. Here the CDR3 reads CASSGRGRETQYF. In DNA, the CDR3 is TGTGCCAGCAGTGGTAGGGGGAGAGAGACCCAGTACTTC.

The rearrangement uses TRBV20-1 and TRBJ2-1; TRBD2 aligns across 9 bases. CDR1 and CDR2 (germline): DFQATT, SNEGSKA (reference sequence). Trimming removed 5 bases from V and 10 bases from J; junction bases left unmatched: 15. This CDR3 spans 15 amino acids. For the CDR3, the DNA is TGCAGTGCTGCCCGGGTGGCTAGCGGGGCTAACGAGCAGTTCTTC. This codes for CSAARVASGANEQFF.

This chain connects TRBV6-2 or TRBV6-3 to TRBJ2-5, with 7 nucleotides matching TRBD1. The CDR3 is 14 residues long. Per the germline V gene, CDR1 is MNHEY and CDR2 is SVGEGT. Losses at the gene ends were 1 base for V and 1 base for J; bases not matched to a gene: 0. CDR3 nucleotide sequence: TGTGCCAGCAGTTACTGGGACAGCCAAGAGACCCAGTACTTC. Amino acid sequence: CASSYWDSQETQYF.

The DNA of the CDR3 is TGTGCCAGCAGTTGGGACAGGGCCTTTCCCCAGCATTTT. Its translation is CASSWDRAFPQHF. V is TRBV27 and J is TRBJ1-5, with 9 bases lining up with TRBD1. The CDR3 is 13 residues long. Trimming at V came to 4 bases and at J to 10 bases, leaving 5 bases not matched to a gene. Germline assignment: CDR1 MNHEY and CDR2 SMNVEV (reference sequence).

The chain recombines TRBV7-6 with TRBJ2-1, with TRBD1 matching 11 bases. The CDR3 totals 16 residues. Germline V gene sequence: CDR1 SGHVS, CDR2 FNYEAQ. V lost 5 bases, J lost 9 bases, and 12 bases stayed unmatched. The CDR3 sequence is CASSPPASGTGGEQFF. The CDR3 nucleotides read TGTGCCAGCAGCCCGCCAGCCTCAGGGACAGGGGGTGAGCAGTTCTTC.

The V and J genes are TRBV7-3 and TRBJ2-3; D is uncertain. Trimming removed 5 bases at V and 2 bases at J, with 11 bases between. From germline, CDR1 is SGHTA and CDR2 FQGTGA. CDR3 length: 14 residues. The DNA of the CDR3 is TGTGCCAGCAGCCTCACCGACTCCACAGATACGCAGTATTTT. Translating gives CASSLTDSTDTQYF.

The chain joins TRBV27 to TRBJ2-3, with TRBD2 as a possible D gene (6 bases). The germline gives CDR1 MNHEY, CDR2 SMNVEV (reference sequence). Trimming stripped 4 bases from V and 1 base from J, with 12 bases between. The CDR3 spans 15 residues. The CDR3 DNA sequence: TGTGCCAGCAGTTCCTCGGGACTTCGCACAGATACGCAGTATTTT. Amino acid sequence: CASSSSGLRTDTQYF.

This clonotype was picked up many times. The chain couples TRBV19 to TRBJ2-3; TRBD1 matches at 7 bases. This CDR3 is built from 13 residues. Per germline, CDR1 LNHDA and CDR2 SQIVND (reference sequence). V lost 4 bases, J lost 3 bases, and 1 base stayed unmatched. CDR3 in DNA: TGTGCCAGTAGTACCAGGGGGACAGATACGCAGTATTTT. This encodes CASSTRGTDTQYF.

This clonotype appeared a few times. The gene calls are TRBV4-3 and TRBJ1-6, with D uncertain. Germline CDR1 and CDR2: LGHNA and YSLEER. CDR3 length: 15 amino acids. Trimming cost V 0 bases and J 8 bases, with 11 bases left between them. The CDR3 region is CASSQDMGVDSPLHF. The CDR3 nucleotides are TGCGCCAGCAGCCAAGATATGGGCGTTGATTCACCCCTCCACTTT.

The rearrangement uses TRBV7-2 and TRBJ1-2, with a tentative D call TRBD1 (6 bases). Trimming took 7 bases from V and 7 from J, leaving 16 bases between them. The CDR3 is made up of 13 amino acids. The germline V gene has CDR1 SGHTA and CDR2 FQGNSA. The chain's CDR3 is CASTGGGAGGYTF. CDR3 coding DNA: TGTGCCAGCACGGGTGGGGGCGCGGGTGGCTACACCTTC.

A few counts support this clonotype. The V gene is TRBV29-1, the J gene TRBJ2-5; D is possibly TRBD1 or TRBD2 (5 bases each). Germline V gene lookup returns CDR1 SQVTM and CDR2 ANQGSEA. This CDR3 region has 15 residues. V shed 5 bases and J shed 5 bases, with 21 bases lying between them. The CDR3 is CSVMRPRDEGETQYF. The CDR3 DNA is TGCAGCGTTATGCGACCCAGGGATGAGGGGGAGACCCAGTACTTC. Variable domain in full (rest from reference TRBV29-1 and TRBJ2-5): SAVISQKPSRDICQRGTSLTIQCQVDSQVTMMFWYRQQPGQSLTLIATANQGSEATYESGFVIDKFPISRPNLTFSTLTVSNMSPEDSSIYLCSVMRPRDEGETQYFGPGTRLLVL.

This clonotype was seen ten or more times. The rearrangement links TRBV10-2 to TRBJ1-1; 7 bases map to TRBD1. CDR1 WSHSY and CDR2 SAAADI come from the germline V gene. This CDR3 is 12 amino acids long. Losses at the gene ends were 6 bases for V and 11 bases for J; bases not matched to a gene: 9. The chain's CDR3 is CASSPRGFRAFF. Written as DNA, the CDR3 is TGCGCCAGCAGCCCCAGGGGGTTTAGGGCTTTCTTT.

This clonotype was counted a few times. The V gene is TRBV24-1, the J gene TRBJ1-3; possible D gene TRBD1, 5 bases. Germline CDR1 is KGHDR and CDR2 is SFDVKD. The ends were cut back, 5 bases at V and 2 bases at J, with 15 bases in the middle. The CDR3 covers 16 residues. CDR3 bases: TGTGCCACCAGTGTCCCCGGGACTTCCCCTGGAAACACCATATATTTT. Its protein is CATSVPGTSPGNTIYF.

This chain joins TRBV12-3 or TRBV12-4 and TRBJ2-3, with 8 positions matching TRBD2. The CDR3 is 13 amino acids. J was trimmed by 6 bases and V by 6 bases; bases with no gene match: 5. CDR3 region: CASSQGLGDTQYF. For the CDR3, the DNA is TGTGCCAGCAGCCAGGGACTAGGGGATACGCAGTATTTT.

The CDR3 here is CASSGRRGNYGYTF. The CDR3 DNA follows: TGCGCCAGCAGTGGGCGGAGAGGAAACTATGGCTACACCTTC. This chain connects TRBV5-1 to TRBJ1-2; no clear D. V was trimmed by 5 bases and J by 2 bases, leaving 13 bases between them. This CDR3 contains 14 residues. Per the germline V gene, CDR1 is SGHRS and CDR2 is YFSETQ.

This clonotype was detected a few times. The genes are TRBV5-1 and TRBJ2-3; 8 bases are shared with TRBD1. Germline V gene lookup returns CDR1 SGHRS and CDR2 YFSETQ. V dropped 0 bases and J dropped 5; count of bases not matched to a gene: 11. The CDR3 contains 17 residues. Here the CDR3 DNA reads TGCGCCAGCAGCTTGGGGATTGGGCAGGGGGCCGGAGATACGCAGTATTTT. Its protein product is CASSLGIGQGAGDTQYF.

This clonotype has just a few counts. The chain is built from TRBV12-3 or TRBV12-4 and TRBJ2-3, with D uncertain. Trimming cost V 2 bases and J 6 bases, with 12 bases left between them. This CDR3 has 14 residues. This chain's CDR3 is CASSLFLVSDTQYF. CDR3 coding DNA: TGTGCCAGCAGTTTATTTCTAGTTTCCGATACGCAGTATTTT.